The following is a T cell receptor (beta chain) sequence with its context. Its antigen is still unknown. Patients with autoimmune history or systemic immunosuppression were excluded. The source of the sample is a study of OX40 agonist ivuxolimab in advanced cancers. Study as a whole: Ivuxolimab, an antibody acting as an agonist of OX40 (CD134), was used to treat patients.

This CDR3 is 14 amino acids long. The V end was cut by 2 bases, the J end by 4 bases, with 11 bases between. Looked up from germline, CDR1 is ENHRY and CDR2 is SYGVKD. Produced via immunoSEQ multiplex PCR; TCRdb's table is partial and in-frame only. The sample records roughly 97,000 clones, about 87% being singletons. Points from the study as a whole: There were, on average, more expanded clones in CD8+ T cells than in CD4+.

The source of this sequence is an adult with an advanced solid tumor such as melanoma, head and neck, liver or kidney cancer. The sample in question was CD4+ or CD8+ T cells sorted from blood, obtained in a trial of the OX40 agonist ivuxolimab. The chain recombines TRBV10-3 with TRBJ1-1; D remains ambiguous. CDR3 nucleotides: TGTGCCATCAGTGAGCAGGAAGGGAGCACTGAAGCTTTCTTT. As protein: CAISEQEGSTEAFF.